Each of the 13 T cell receptor beta chains below was sequenced from the same sample in a study of blood T cell repertoires in COVID-19 (dated by TCRdb to about 2020). To prepare the library, the immunoSEQ multiplex PCR assay was applied. As stored in TCRdb, this immuneACCESS dataset retains in-frame rearrangements with V and J assigned. A fraction of the clones does not appear; measured against another copy, unresolved V genes explain less than half of the discrepancy, and the remainder lacks a known reason. Recorded for this sample are some 110,000 clones; roughly four fifths of them occurred a single time. 6.2% of the sample rests with the top ten. The source material was peripheral blood. The source is a man of 80 years or more with COVID-19, enrolled during active disease.

The chain combines TRBV9 with TRBJ1-2; D is possibly TRBD1 (5 bases). CDR3 size: 11 residues. CDR1 and CDR2 (germline): SGDLS, YYNGEE. Trimming removed 6 bases at V and 8 bases at J, with 11 bases between. The CDR3: CASTKGRGYTF. CDR3 bases: TGTGCCAGCACGAAGGGGAGGGGCTACACCTTC.

The V and J genes are TRBV7-8 and TRBJ1-2; D gene unclear. V dropped 1 base and J dropped 4 bases, with 7 bases sitting between them. CDR3 length: 13 residues. CDR1 and CDR2 from the germline V gene are SGHVS and FQNEAQ. The CDR3, as DNA: TGTGCCAGCAGCTTAGTCACCAGCTATGGCTACACCTTC. Its translation is CASSLVTSYGYTF.

This sequence joins TRBV4-3 and TRBJ2-1, with TRBD1 matching 12 bases. The CDR3 loop spans 15 amino acids. The germline V gene has CDR1 LGHNA and CDR2 YSLEER. V was pared by 0 bases and J by 10 bases, with 4 bases of the junction left unmatched. CDR3 DNA sequence: TGCGCCAGCAGCCAAGATGGGACAGGGGGCTGGGAGCAGTTCTTC. It yields the protein CASSQDGTGGWEQFF.

This clone was seen a few times. The chain couples TRBV2 to TRBJ2-2; 9 bases match TRBD1. The CDR3 consists of 16 residues. Germline assignment: CDR1 SNHLY and CDR2 FYNNEI. With 5 bases clipped from V and 3 bases from J, the junction kept 7 bases outside the gene matches. CDR3 residues: CASSRTGGMDTGELFF. CDR3 DNA sequence: TGTGCCAGCAGTAGAACAGGGGGCATGGACACCGGGGAGCTGTTTTTT. Full variable domain (outside the CDR3, taken from reference TRBV2 and TRBJ2-2): EPEVTQTPSHQVTQMGQEVILRCVPISNHLYFYWYRQILGQKVEFLVSFYNNEISEKSEIFDDQFSVERPDGSNFTLKIRSTKLEDSAMYFCASSRTGGMDTGELFFGEGSRLTVL.

The CDR3, as DNA: TGTGCCAGCAGTTACAGAAACACCATATATTTT. Protein sequence: CASSYRNTIYF. The V gene is TRBV12-3 or TRBV12-4, the J gene TRBJ1-3; D not resolved. Trimming pared 4 bases from V and 5 bases from J, leaving 3 bases between. The CDR3 is made up of 11 amino acids.

This chain connects TRBV28 to TRBJ1-5; D is uncertain. V gave up 5 bases and J gave up 11 bases, with 13 bases separating them. The germline CDR1 and CDR2 sequences are MDHEN and SYDVKM. The CDR3 totals 12 residues. CDR3 DNA: TGTGCCAGCAGTCCCCGCCCCCAGTCCCAGCATTTT. Its translation: CASSPRPQSQHF.

The V call is TRBV11-2, the J call TRBJ2-7; D uncertain. V dropped 4 bases and J dropped 4 bases, with 14 bases sitting between them. CDR1 is SGHAT, CDR2 FQNNGV, per germline. This CDR3 comprises 14 residues. The CDR3, as DNA: TGTGCCAGCAGCTCCGCCGTGACAAGGTACGAGCAGTACTTC. It yields the protein CASSSAVTRYEQYF.

V is TRBV27 and J is TRBJ1-6; possibly TRBD1 for D (5 bases). CDR3 length: 13 residues. Germline V CDR1 and CDR2: MNHEY, SMNVEV (reference sequence). V lost 4 bases and J 6 bases, leaving 7 bases between the germline ends. The CDR3 coding sequence is TGTGCCAGCAGTTGGGGGGGTAATTCACCCCTCCACTTT. Translation gives CASSWGGNSPLHF.

This clone was seen only a few times. This sequence joins TRBV28 and TRBJ2-1; 9 positions match TRBD1. This CDR3 contains 14 residues. Germline CDR1 MDHEN, CDR2 SYDVKM. With 7 bases clipped from V and 5 bases from J, the junction kept 6 bases outside the gene matches. The CDR3 is CASTDRGANNEQFF. In DNA, the CDR3 is TGTGCCAGCACGGACAGGGGCGCTAACAATGAGCAGTTCTTC.

The rearrangement links TRBV10-3 to TRBJ2-1, with 13 bases lining up with TRBD2. From germline, CDR1 is ENHRY and CDR2 SYGVKD. This CDR3 comprises 16 residues. V was clipped by 8 bases and J by 2 bases; unmatched bases: 6. The CDR3 DNA reads as TGTGCCATCGGGACTAGCGGGGTCCTAGCCTACAATGAGCAGTTCTTC. Translation: CAIGTSGVLAYNEQFF.

This clone turned up a few times. The chain links TRBV9 to TRBJ2-3; 8 nucleotides align to TRBD2. This CDR3 comprises 16 residues. Germline V gene data show CDR1 as SGDLS and CDR2 as YYNGEE. V lost 0 bases and J lost 4; bases outside the gene matches: 7. This chain's CDR3 is CASSVGSGSESDTQYF. CDR3 coding DNA: TGTGCCAGCAGCGTAGGAAGCGGGAGTGAATCAGATACGCAGTATTTT.

V is TRBV11-2 and J is TRBJ2-3; TRBD2 matches 11 bases. J was trimmed by 2 bases and V by 3 bases; bases with no gene match: 4. The CDR3 totals 16 residues. Germline V gene data show CDR1 as SGHAT and CDR2 as FQNNGV. In nucleotides, the CDR3 is TGTGCCAGCAGCTTTCGACTAGCGGGGCCCACAGATACGCAGTATTTT. It codes for CASSFRLAGPTDTQYF.

The chain couples TRBV4-1 to TRBJ2-4; TRBD1 aligns across 7 bases. The CDR3 runs to 19 residues. Germline V lookup: CDR1 MGHRA, CDR2 YSYEKL. V lost 1 base to trimming and J lost 1 base; unmatched junction nucleotides: 13. The CDR3 coding sequence is TGCGCCAGCAGCCAAGTTAGCCCGCCGGTACAGGGGGCCAAAAACATTCAGTACTTC. Amino acids: CASSQVSPPVQGAKNIQYF.